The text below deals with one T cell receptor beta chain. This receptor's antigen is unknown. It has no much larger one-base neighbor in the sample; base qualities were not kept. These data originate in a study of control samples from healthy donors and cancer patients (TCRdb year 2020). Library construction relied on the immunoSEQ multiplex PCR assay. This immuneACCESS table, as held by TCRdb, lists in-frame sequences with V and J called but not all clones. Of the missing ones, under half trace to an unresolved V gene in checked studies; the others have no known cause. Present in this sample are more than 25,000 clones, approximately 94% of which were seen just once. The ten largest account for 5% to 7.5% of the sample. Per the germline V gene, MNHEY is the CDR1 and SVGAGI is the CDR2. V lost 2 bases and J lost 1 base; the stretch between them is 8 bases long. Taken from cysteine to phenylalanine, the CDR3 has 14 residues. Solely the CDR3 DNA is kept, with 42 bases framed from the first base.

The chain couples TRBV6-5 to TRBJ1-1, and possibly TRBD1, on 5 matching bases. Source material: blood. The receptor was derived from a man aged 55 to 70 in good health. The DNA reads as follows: TGTGCCAGCAGTTACAACAGGCGGAACACTGAAGCTTTCTTT. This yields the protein CASSYNRRNTEAFF.